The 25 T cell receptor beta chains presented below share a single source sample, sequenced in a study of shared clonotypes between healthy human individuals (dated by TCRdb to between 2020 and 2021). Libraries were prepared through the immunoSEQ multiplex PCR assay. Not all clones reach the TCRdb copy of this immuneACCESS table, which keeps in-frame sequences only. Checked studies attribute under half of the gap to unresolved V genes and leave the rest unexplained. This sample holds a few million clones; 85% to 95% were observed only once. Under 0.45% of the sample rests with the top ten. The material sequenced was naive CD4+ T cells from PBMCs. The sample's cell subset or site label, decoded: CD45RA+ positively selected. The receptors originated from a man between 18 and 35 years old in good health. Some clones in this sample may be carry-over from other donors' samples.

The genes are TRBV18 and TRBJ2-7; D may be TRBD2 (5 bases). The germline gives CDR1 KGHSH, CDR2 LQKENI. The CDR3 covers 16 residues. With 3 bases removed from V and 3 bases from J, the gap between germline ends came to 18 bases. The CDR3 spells CASSPVFAPGSYEQYF. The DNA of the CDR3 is TGTGCCAGCTCACCCGTTTTTGCCCCGGGGAGCTACGAGCAGTACTTC.

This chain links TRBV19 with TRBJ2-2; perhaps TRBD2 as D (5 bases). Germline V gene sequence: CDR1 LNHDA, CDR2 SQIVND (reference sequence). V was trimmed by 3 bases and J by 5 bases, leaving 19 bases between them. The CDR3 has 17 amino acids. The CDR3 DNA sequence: TGTGCCAGTAGTATCCTATCTGGGAGCCTAGGGACCGGGGAGCTGTTTTTT. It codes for CASSILSGSLGTGELFF.

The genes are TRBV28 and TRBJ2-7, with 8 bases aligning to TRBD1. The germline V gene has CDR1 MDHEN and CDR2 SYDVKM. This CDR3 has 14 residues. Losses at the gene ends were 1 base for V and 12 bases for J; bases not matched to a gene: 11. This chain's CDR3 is CASSLFPGGNEGYF. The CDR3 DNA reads TGTGCCAGCAGTTTATTTCCAGGGGGCAACGAAGGGTACTTC.

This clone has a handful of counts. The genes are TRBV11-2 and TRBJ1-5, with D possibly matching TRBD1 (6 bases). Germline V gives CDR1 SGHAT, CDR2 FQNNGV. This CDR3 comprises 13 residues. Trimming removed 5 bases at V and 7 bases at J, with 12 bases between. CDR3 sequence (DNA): TGTGCCAGCAGCACCCAGGGGAGCCAGCCCCAGCATTTT. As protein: CASSTQGSQPQHF.

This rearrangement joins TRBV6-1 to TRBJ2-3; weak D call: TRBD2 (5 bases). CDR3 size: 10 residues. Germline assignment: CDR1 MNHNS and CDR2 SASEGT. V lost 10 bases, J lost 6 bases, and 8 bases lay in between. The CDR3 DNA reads TGTGCCAAGGAGGAGGATACGCAGTATTTT. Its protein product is CAKEEDTQYF.

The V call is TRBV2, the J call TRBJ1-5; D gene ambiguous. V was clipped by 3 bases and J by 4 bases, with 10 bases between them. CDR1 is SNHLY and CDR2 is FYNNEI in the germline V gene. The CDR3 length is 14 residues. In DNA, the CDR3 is TGTGCCAGCAGTGATGCGAGGAAGAATCAGCCCCAGCATTTT. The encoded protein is CASSDARKNQPQHF.

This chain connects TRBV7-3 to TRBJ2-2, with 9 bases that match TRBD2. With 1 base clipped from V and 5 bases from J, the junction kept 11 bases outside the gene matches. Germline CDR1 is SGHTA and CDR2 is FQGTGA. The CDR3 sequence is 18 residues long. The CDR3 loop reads CASSLMVGREGRTGELFF. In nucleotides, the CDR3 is TGTGCCAGCAGCTTAATGGTGGGGCGGGAGGGCCGGACCGGGGAGCTGTTTTTT.

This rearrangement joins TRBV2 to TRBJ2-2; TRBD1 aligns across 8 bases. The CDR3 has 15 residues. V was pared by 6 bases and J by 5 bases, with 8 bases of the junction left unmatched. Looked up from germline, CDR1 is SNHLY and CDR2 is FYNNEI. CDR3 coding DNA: TGTGCCAGCAGACTACAGGGGGTCCGGACCGGGGAGCTGTTTTTT. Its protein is CASRLQGVRTGELFF.

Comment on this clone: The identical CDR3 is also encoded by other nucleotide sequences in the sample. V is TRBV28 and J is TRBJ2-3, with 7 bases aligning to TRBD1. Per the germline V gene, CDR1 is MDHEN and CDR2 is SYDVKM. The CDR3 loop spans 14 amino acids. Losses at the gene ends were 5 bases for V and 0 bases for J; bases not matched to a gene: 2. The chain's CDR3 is CASSPGQSTDTQYF. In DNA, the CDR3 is TGTGCCAGCAGTCCGGGACAGAGCACAGATACGCAGTATTTT.

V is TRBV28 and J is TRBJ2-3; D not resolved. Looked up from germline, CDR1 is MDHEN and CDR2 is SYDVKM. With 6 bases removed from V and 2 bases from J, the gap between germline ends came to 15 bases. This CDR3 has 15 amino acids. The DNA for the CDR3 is TGTGCCAGCAGCCGACCGACGGCCTACACAGATACGCAGTATTTT. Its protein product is CASSRPTAYTDTQYF. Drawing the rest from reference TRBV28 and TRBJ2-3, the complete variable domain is DVKVTQSSRYLVKRTGEKVFLECVQDMDHENMFWYRQDPGLGLRLIYFSYDVKMKEKGDIPEGYSVSREKKERFSLILESASTNQTSMYLCASSRPTAYTDTQYFGPGTRLTVL.

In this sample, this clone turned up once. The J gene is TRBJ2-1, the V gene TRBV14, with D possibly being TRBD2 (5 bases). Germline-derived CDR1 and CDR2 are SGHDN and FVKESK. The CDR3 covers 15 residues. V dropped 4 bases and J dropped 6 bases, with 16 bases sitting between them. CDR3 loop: CASSPQFAGGNEQFF. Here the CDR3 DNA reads TGTGCCAGCAGCCCCCAGTTTGCGGGTGGCAATGAGCAGTTCTTC. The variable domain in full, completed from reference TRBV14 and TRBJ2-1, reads EAGVTQFPSHSVIEKGQTVTLRCDPISGHDNLYWYRRVMGKEIKFLLHFVKESKQDESGMPNNRFLAERTGGTYSTLKVQPAELEDSGVYFCASSPQFAGGNEQFFGPGTRLTVL.

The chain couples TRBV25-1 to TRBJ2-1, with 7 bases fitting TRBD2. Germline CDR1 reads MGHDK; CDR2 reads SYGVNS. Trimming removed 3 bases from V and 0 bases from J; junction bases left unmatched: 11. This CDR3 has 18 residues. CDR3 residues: CASSDAGVGPSSYNEQFF. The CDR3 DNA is TGTGCCAGCAGTGACGCGGGAGTGGGTCCCAGCTCCTACAATGAGCAGTTCTTC.

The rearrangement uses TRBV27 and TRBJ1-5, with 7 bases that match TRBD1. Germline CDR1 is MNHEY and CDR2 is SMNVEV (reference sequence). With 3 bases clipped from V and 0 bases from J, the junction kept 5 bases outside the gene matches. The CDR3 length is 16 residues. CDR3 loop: CASSFAGQYSNQPQHF. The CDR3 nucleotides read TGTGCCAGCAGTTTCGCGGGACAGTATAGCAATCAGCCCCAGCATTTT.

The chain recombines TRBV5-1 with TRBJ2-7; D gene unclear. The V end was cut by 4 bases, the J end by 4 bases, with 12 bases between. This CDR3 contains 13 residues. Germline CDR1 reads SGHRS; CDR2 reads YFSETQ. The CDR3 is CASSKDTTYEQYF. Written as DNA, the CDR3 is TGCGCCAGCAGCAAAGACACTACTTACGAGCAGTACTTC.

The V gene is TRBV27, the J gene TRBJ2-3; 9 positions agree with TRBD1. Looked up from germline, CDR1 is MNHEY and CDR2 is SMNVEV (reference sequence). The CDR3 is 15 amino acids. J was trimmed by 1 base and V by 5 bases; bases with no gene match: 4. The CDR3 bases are TGTGCCAGCAGTCTGGACAGGGGCGGCACAGATACGCAGTATTTT. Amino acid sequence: CASSLDRGGTDTQYF.

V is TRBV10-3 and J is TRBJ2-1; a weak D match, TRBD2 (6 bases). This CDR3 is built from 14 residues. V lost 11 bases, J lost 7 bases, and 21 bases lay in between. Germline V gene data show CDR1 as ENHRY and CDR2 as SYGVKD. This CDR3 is CASHHLGGKNEQFF. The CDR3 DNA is TGTGCCTCTCATCACCTGGGCGGGAAAAATGAGCAGTTCTTC.

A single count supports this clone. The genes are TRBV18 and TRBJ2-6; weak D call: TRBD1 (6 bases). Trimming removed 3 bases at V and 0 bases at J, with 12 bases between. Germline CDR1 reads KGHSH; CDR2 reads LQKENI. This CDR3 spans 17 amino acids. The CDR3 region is CASSPGQLNSGANVLTF. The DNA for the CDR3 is TGTGCCAGCTCACCCGGACAGCTCAACTCTGGGGCCAACGTCCTGACTTTC.

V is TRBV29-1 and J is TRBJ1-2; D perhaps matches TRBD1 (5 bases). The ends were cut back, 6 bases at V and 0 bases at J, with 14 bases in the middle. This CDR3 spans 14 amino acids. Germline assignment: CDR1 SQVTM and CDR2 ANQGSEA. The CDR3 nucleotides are TGCAGCGTGACGGAGACAGCGACTAACTATGGCTACACCTTC. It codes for CSVTETATNYGYTF.

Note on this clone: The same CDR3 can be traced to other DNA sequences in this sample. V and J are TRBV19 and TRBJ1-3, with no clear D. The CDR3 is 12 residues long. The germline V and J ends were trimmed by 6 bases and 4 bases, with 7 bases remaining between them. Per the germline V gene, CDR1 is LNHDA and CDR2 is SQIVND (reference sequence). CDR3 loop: CASSPGGNTIYF. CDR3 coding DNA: TGTGCCAGTAGCCCTGGGGGAAACACCATATATTTT.

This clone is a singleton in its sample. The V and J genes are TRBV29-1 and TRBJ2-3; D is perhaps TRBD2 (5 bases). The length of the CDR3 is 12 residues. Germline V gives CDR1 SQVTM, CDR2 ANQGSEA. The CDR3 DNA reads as TGCTCTATCCGGGGTGTTACAGATACGCAGTATTTT. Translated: CSIRGVTDTQYF.

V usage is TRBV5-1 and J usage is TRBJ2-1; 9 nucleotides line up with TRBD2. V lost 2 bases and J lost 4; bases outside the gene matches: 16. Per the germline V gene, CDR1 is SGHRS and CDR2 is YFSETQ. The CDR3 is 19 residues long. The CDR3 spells CASSFVPFSAGGTYNEQFF. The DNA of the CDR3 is TGCGCCAGCAGCTTCGTCCCTTTTTCGGCGGGAGGGACATACAATGAGCAGTTCTTC. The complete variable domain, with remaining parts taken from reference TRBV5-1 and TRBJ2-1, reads KAGVTQTPRYLIKTRGQQVTLSCSPISGHRSVSWYQQTPGQGLQFLFEYFSETQRNKGNFPGRFSGRQFSNSRSEMNVSTLELGDSALYLCASSFVPFSAGGTYNEQFFGPGTRLTVL.

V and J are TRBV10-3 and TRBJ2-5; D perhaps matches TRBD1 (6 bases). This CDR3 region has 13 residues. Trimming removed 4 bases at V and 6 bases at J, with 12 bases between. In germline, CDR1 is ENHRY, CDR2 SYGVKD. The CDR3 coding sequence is TGTGCCATCAGTGGGGGGCCTGGGCAGACCCAGTACTTC. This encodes CAISGGPGQTQYF.

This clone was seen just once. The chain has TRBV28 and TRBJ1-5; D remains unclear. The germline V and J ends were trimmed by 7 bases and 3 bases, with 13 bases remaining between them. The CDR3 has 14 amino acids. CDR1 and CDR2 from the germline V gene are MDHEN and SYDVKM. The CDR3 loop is CASNIPQFNQPQHF. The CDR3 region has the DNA TGTGCCAGCAACATCCCACAGTTCAATCAGCCCCAGCATTTT.

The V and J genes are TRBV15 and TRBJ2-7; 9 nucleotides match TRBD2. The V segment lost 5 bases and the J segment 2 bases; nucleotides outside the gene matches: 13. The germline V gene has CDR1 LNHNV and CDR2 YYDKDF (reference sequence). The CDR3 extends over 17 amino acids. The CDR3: CATSLLVASGKTYEQYF. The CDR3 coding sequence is TGTGCCACCAGCCTACTGGTTGCTAGCGGGAAAACCTACGAGCAGTACTTC.

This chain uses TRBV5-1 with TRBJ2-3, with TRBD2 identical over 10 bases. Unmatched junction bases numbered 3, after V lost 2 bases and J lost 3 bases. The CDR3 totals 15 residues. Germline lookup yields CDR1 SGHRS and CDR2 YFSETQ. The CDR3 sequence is CASSFGTSDTDTQYF. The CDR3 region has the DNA TGCGCCAGCAGCTTCGGGACTAGCGATACAGATACGCAGTATTTT.